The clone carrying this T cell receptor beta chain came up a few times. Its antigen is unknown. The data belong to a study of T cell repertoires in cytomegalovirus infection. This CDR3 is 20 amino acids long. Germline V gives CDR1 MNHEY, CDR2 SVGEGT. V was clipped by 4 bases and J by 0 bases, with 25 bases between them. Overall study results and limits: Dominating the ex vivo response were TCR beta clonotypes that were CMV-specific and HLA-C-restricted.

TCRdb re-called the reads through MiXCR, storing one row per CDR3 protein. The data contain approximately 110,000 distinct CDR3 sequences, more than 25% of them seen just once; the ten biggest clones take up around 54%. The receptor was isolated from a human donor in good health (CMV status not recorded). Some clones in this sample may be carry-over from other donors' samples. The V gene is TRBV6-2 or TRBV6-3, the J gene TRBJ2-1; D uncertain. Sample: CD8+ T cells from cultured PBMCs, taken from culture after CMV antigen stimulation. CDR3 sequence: CASSSPTPPFASSSYNEQFF. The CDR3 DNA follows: TGTGCCAGCAGTTCACCGACCCCCCCATTTGCGTCTAGCTCCTACAATGAGCAGTTCTTC.